This TCR beta chain was sequenced in a study of cytomegalovirus exposure and HLA in healthy donors. Findings and caveats of the study: An analysis was carried out at a later point. It showed that HLA-associated TCR beta chains were more clonally expanded than equally common non-associated chains.

Looked up from germline, CDR1 is LNHNV and CDR2 is YYDKDF (reference sequence). The CDR3 is 17 residues long. V shed 5 bases and J 8 bases; nucleotides not matched to a gene: 20. A note on this clone: The antigen is undetermined.

The study ran its PCR with 60 Vbeta and 13 Jbeta primers. The table came from immunoSEQ multiplex PCR; TCRdb's copy has only in-frame clones and leaves some out. The data hold 150,000 to 200,000 clones, with around 79% observed a single time. The chain couples TRBV15 to TRBJ1-2, with 7 bases lining up with TRBD1. Source material: PBMCs. The sequence came from a woman aged 40 to 50 in good health and CMV-seronegative. For the CDR3, the DNA is TGTGCCACCAGCCCTCTGGTCAAAACAGGGGTTAGGTTGGGCTACACCTTC. Protein: CATSPLVKTGVRLGYTF.